Listed here are 25 T cell receptor beta chains from one sample, sequenced in a study of T cells in localized non-small cell lung cancer. Method: immunoSEQ multiplex PCR; TCRdb's copy keeps in-frame clones and lacks some. The table has 50,000 to 55,000 clones, around 90% seen once. The starting material was PBMCs, obtained before any cancer treatment. The source of these receptors is a female donor with stage II lung adenocarcinoma.

This sequence joins TRBV9 and TRBJ2-7; TRBD2 agrees at 10 bases. The CDR3 is 15 residues long. V dropped 3 bases and J dropped 5; count of bases not matched to a gene: 8. Germline CDR1 is SGDLS and CDR2 is YYNGEE. The CDR3 reads CASSGQRGGGNEQYF. The CDR3 coding sequence is TGTGCCAGCAGCGGCCAGCGGGGGGGCGGGAACGAGCAGTACTTC.

The chain links TRBV9 to TRBJ2-1; TRBD2 matches at 13 bases. The germline gives CDR1 SGDLS, CDR2 YYNGEE. Trimming removed 1 base from V and 4 bases from J; junction bases left unmatched: 17. The CDR3 has 21 residues. The CDR3 DNA sequence: TGTGCCAGCAGCGTATCGTCGACTAGCGGGGGGCCTGTCTCGGCGTACAATGAGCAGTTCTTC. This codes for CASSVSSTSGGPVSAYNEQFF.

The chain is built from TRBV21-1 and TRBJ2-7; the table's D call, TRBD1, has no DNA check behind it. TRBV21-1 has pseudogene status. The CDR3 extends over 15 amino acids. The CDR3 here is CASSTRADMSYEQYF. CDR3 nucleotide sequence: TGTGCCAGCAGCACCCGAGCCGACATGTCCTACGAGCAGTACTTC.

The chain uses TRBV6-1 and TRBJ2-3, with 7 positions matching TRBD1. The CDR3 is 15 residues long. Germline V gene data show CDR1 as MNHNS and CDR2 as SASEGT. With V trimmed by 5 bases and J by 5 bases, 10 bases remained unmatched. The CDR3 sequence: CASSLARGSGDTQYF. The CDR3 nucleotides read TGTGCCAGCAGTCTGGCCAGGGGGTCAGGAGATACGCAGTATTTT.

The CDR3 protein is CASSIWASSGGGQFF. The CDR3 nucleotides are TGTGCCAGTAGTATATGGGCTAGCTCCGGAGGGGGGCAGTTCTTC. The chain recombines TRBV19 with TRBJ2-1; D possibly matches TRBD1 or TRBD2 (6 bases each). CDR3 length equals 15 residues. CDR1 and CDR2 from the germline V gene are LNHDA and SQIVND (reference sequence). Trimming cost V 2 bases and J 12 bases, with 20 bases left between them.

V and J are TRBV18 and TRBJ2-1, with a tentative D call TRBD1 (6 bases). V was cut by 3 bases and J by 4 bases, with 22 bases left in between. This CDR3 spans 18 amino acids. CDR1 is KGHSH, CDR2 LQKENI, per germline. CDR3 DNA: TGTGCCAGCTCACCCATCGGACTTACAGGGTTGCGTTACAATGAGCAGTTCTTC. Translated: CASSPIGLTGLRYNEQFF.

The genes are TRBV4-1 and TRBJ1-1; maybe TRBD1 (6 bases). The CDR3 is 15 residues long. V was pared by 1 base and J by 4 bases, with 13 bases between. The germline V gene encodes CDR1 MGHRA and CDR2 YSYEKL. The CDR3 reads CASSQAYTGSTEAFF. The CDR3 coding sequence is TGCGCCAGCAGCCAAGCTTATACAGGGAGCACTGAAGCTTTCTTT.

This chain joins TRBV18 and TRBJ1-3; D uncertain. The CDR3 is 16 residues long. Per germline, CDR1 KGHSH and CDR2 LQKENI. V dropped 2 bases and J dropped 0 bases, with 11 bases sitting between them. The CDR3 loop is CASSPEGLSSGNTIYF. The CDR3 DNA reads TGTGCCAGCTCACCAGAGGGATTAAGCTCTGGAAACACCATATATTTT.

The rearrangement links TRBV15 to TRBJ2-3; D is perhaps TRBD1 or TRBD2 (6 bases each). The CDR3 runs 18 residues. From germline, CDR1 is LNHNV and CDR2 YYDKDF (reference sequence). Trimming shortened V by 0 bases and J by 2 bases, and 18 bases separated the two germline ends. CDR3 in amino acids: CATSRDKGGAEFTDTQYF. In DNA, the CDR3 is TGTGCCACCAGCAGAGATAAGGGGGGAGCCGAGTTCACAGATACGCAGTATTTT. Supplemented by reference TRBV15 and TRBJ2-3, the full variable domain reads DAMVIQNPRYQVTQFGKPVTLSCSQTLNHNVMYWYQQKSSQAPKLLFHYYDKDFNNEADTPDNFQSRRPNTSFCFLDIRSPGLGDTAMYLCATSRDKGGAEFTDTQYFGPGTRLTVL.

This clone was observed once. The rearrangement uses TRBV30 and TRBJ2-5; perhaps TRBD1 as D (6 bases). The CDR3 is made up of 15 amino acids. The ends were cut back, 0 bases at V and 4 bases at J, with 15 bases in the middle. Germline V lookup: CDR1 GTSNPN, CDR2 SVGIG (reference sequence). CDR3 in amino acids: CAWSVNTGLSETQYF. The CDR3 region has the DNA TGTGCCTGGAGTGTCAACACAGGGTTATCAGAGACCCAGTACTTC.

This chain joins TRBV6-5 and TRBJ1-1; TRBD1 might be the D (5 bases). CDR3 length equals 12 residues. V was trimmed by 5 bases and J by 10 bases, leaving 14 bases between them. Per the germline V gene, CDR1 is MNHEY and CDR2 is SVGAGI. The CDR3 reads CASSGTPGGAFF. The CDR3 DNA reads as TGTGCCAGCAGTGGGACTCCGGGGGGAGCTTTCTTT.

V and J are TRBV5-4 and TRBJ2-2, with 8 nucleotides matching TRBD1. V was pared by 2 bases and J by 6 bases, with 6 bases of the junction left unmatched. Germline CDR1 and CDR2: SGHNT and YYREEE (reference sequence). The CDR3 spans 15 residues. The chain's CDR3 is CASSLGRTGSGELFF. The CDR3 bases are TGTGCCAGCAGCTTAGGACGGACAGGGTCCGGGGAGCTGTTTTTT. Full variable domain (rest looked up from reference TRBV5-4 and TRBJ2-2): ETGVTQSPTHLIKTRGQQVTLRCSSQSGHNTVSWYQQALGQGPQFIFQYYREEENGRGNFPPRFSGLQFPNYSSELNVNALELDDSALYLCASSLGRTGSGELFFGEGSRLTVL.

The V gene is TRBV5-1, the J gene TRBJ1-4; TRBD1 is a possible D gene (6 bases). CDR1 and CDR2 (germline): SGHRS, YFSETQ. Trimming removed 5 bases from V and 8 bases from J, with 19 bases in between. The CDR3 extends over 15 amino acids. The CDR3 coding sequence is TGCGCCAGCAGGCCCTGGGGGGGGGCGGAAGAAAAACTGTTTTTT. Translated, it gives CASRPWGGAEEKLFF.

The J gene is TRBJ1-5, the V gene TRBV5-1, with D unresolved. The CDR3 is made up of 14 amino acids. V lost 0 bases and J lost 1, with 5 bases in between. Germline CDR1 and CDR2: SGHRS and YFSETQ. CDR3: CASSLDGSNQPQHF. The CDR3 DNA is TGCGCCAGCAGCTTGGACGGAAGCAATCAGCCCCAGCATTTT. The complete variable domain, with remaining parts taken from reference TRBV5-1 and TRBJ1-5, reads KAGVTQTPRYLIKTRGQQVTLSCSPISGHRSVSWYQQTPGQGLQFLFEYFSETQRNKGNFPGRFSGRQFSNSRSEMNVSTLELGDSALYLCASSLDGSNQPQHFGDGTRLSIL.

V usage is TRBV11-3 and J usage is TRBJ2-1, with 15 bases that match TRBD2. V gave up 0 bases and J gave up 7 bases; unmatched junction bases: 7. CDR1 and CDR2 from the germline V gene are SGHNT and YENEEA. CDR3 length equals 18 residues. DNA of the CDR3: TGTGCCAGCAGCTTAGAGGGGACTAGCGGGGGGCTAAGGAATGAGCAGTTCTTC. It codes for CASSLEGTSGGLRNEQFF.

The chain has TRBV2 and TRBJ1-5; 8 bases agree with TRBD1. This CDR3 is 13 amino acids long. Germline CDR1 SNHLY, CDR2 FYNNEI. Trimming removed 9 bases from V and 6 bases from J; junction bases left unmatched: 7. CDR3 nucleotides: TGTGCCAGTGACCCAGGGGGCGGTCAGCCCCAGCATTTT. Protein sequence: CASDPGGGQPQHF.

The chain's CDR3 is CASSQRLAVNNEQFF. For the CDR3, the DNA is TGTGCCAGCAGCCAGAGACTAGCGGTGAACAATGAGCAGTTCTTC. The genes are TRBV27 and TRBJ2-1, with TRBD2 identical over 9 bases. The J segment lost 5 bases and the V segment lost 6 bases, leaving 8 bases of the junction unmatched. Germline V gene data show CDR1 as MNHEY and CDR2 as SMNVEV (reference sequence). This CDR3 comprises 15 residues.

The J gene is TRBJ1-3, the V gene TRBV9, with a tentative D call TRBD1 (5 bases). Trimming stripped 0 bases from V and 4 bases from J, with 8 bases between. Germline V gene lookup returns CDR1 SGDLS and CDR2 YYNGEE. There are 14 residues in the CDR3. Written as DNA, the CDR3 is TGTGCCAGCAGCGTAGCAGGGTCCGGAAACACCATATATTTT. Protein product: CASSVAGSGNTIYF.

The V call is TRBV11-2, the J call TRBJ2-2, with D perhaps TRBD1 or TRBD2 (5 bases each). The V end was cut by 1 base, the J end by 5 bases, with 11 bases between. The CDR3 extends over 15 amino acids. The germline gives CDR1 SGHAT, CDR2 FQNNGV. CDR3 bases: TGTGCCAGCAGCTTAGTCACAGGAGGAACCGGGGAGCTGTTTTTT. Amino acids: CASSLVTGGTGELFF.

The V and J genes are TRBV29-1 and TRBJ1-1, with D maybe TRBD1 (6 bases). Germline V gene data show CDR1 as SQVTM and CDR2 as ANQGSEA. With 1 base removed from V and 7 bases from J, the gap between germline ends came to 13 bases. The CDR3 is 13 residues long. CDR3 in amino acids: CSVEVSDRLEAFF. DNA of the CDR3: TGCAGCGTTGAAGTTAGCGACAGGCTTGAAGCTTTCTTT. Supplemented by reference TRBV29-1 and TRBJ1-1, the full variable domain reads SAVISQKPSRDICQRGTSLTIQCQVDSQVTMMFWYRQQPGQSLTLIATANQGSEATYESGFVIDKFPISRPNLTFSTLTVSNMSPEDSSIYLCSVEVSDRLEAFFGQGTRLTVV.

The CDR3, as DNA: TGCGCCAGCAGCTTGCTATGGACAAACACCGGGGAGCTGTTTTTT. Translation: CASSLLWTNTGELFF. V usage is TRBV5-1 and J usage is TRBJ2-2; D is perhaps TRBD1 (5 bases). This CDR3 is built from 15 residues. V dropped 1 base and J dropped 2 bases, with 9 bases sitting between them. The germline gives CDR1 SGHRS, CDR2 YFSETQ.

This chain joins TRBV6-1 and TRBJ2-1; the match to TRBD2 covers 11 bases. Trimming took 6 bases from V and 1 from J; bases not matched to a gene: 2. The CDR3 is made up of 15 amino acids. Germline V CDR1 and CDR2: MNHNS, SASEGT. The CDR3 protein is CASSIAGGSYNEQFF. CDR3 nucleotides: TGTGCCAGCAGCATAGCGGGGGGGTCCTACAATGAGCAGTTCTTC.

The rearrangement links TRBV7-9 to TRBJ2-2, with 9 bases identical to TRBD2. Germline assignment: CDR1 SEHNR and CDR2 FQNEAQ (reference sequence). The CDR3 sequence is 16 residues long. V shed 5 bases and J 7 bases; nucleotides not matched to a gene: 11. Here the CDR3 DNA reads TGTGCCAGCAGCCCCAAAGGCGGGGGGGCCAACGGGGAGCTGTTTTTT. This sequence encodes CASSPKGGGANGELFF.

This chain uses TRBV28 with TRBJ2-2; no reliable D call. Germline CDR1 reads MDHEN; CDR2 reads SYDVKM. This CDR3 is 14 amino acids long. Deletions cut 1 base from V and 0 bases from J, with 3 bases between. The CDR3 is CASSLSPNTGELFF. In DNA form, the CDR3 reads TGTGCCAGCAGTTTATCACCGAACACCGGGGAGCTGTTTTTT.

CDR3 sequence: CASSPLGAGGYNEQFF. The CDR3 bases are TGTGCCAGCTCGCCCTTGGGGGCGGGGGGTTACAATGAGCAGTTCTTC. The chain combines TRBV18 with TRBJ2-1; 8 nucleotides agree with TRBD2. CDR1 KGHSH and CDR2 LQKENI come from the germline V gene. J was trimmed by 4 bases and V by 6 bases; bases with no gene match: 11. The CDR3 spans 16 residues. Full variable domain (missing parts from reference TRBV18 and TRBJ2-1): NAGVMQNPRHLVRRRGQEARLRCSPMKGHSHVYWYRQLPEEGLKFMVYLQKENIIDESGMPKERFSAEFPKEGPSILRIQQVVRGDSAAYFCASSPLGAGGYNEQFFGPGTRLTVL.